Described below is a single T cell receptor (beta chain) sequence and its context. Measured with immunoSEQ multiplex PCR; TCRdb has only the in-frame clones, and not every one. The table lists 35,000 to 45,000 clones, around nine tenths of them singletons. CDR1 MDHEN and CDR2 SYDVKM come from the germline V gene. The CDR3 extends over 15 amino acids. V was clipped by 6 bases and J by 7 bases, with 21 bases between them. The sample comes from a study of blood T cell repertoires in COVID-19. Input material: peripheral blood. The V and J genes are TRBV28 and TRBJ1-2, with D possibly TRBD1 on 5 matching bases. The sequence derives from a human donor in a cohort sampled during active COVID-19. The CDR3 DNA reads TGTGCCAGCAGGCTCGTGGCAGGGAGGGAGTCTGGCTACACCTTC. Its translation is CASRLVAGRESGYTF.